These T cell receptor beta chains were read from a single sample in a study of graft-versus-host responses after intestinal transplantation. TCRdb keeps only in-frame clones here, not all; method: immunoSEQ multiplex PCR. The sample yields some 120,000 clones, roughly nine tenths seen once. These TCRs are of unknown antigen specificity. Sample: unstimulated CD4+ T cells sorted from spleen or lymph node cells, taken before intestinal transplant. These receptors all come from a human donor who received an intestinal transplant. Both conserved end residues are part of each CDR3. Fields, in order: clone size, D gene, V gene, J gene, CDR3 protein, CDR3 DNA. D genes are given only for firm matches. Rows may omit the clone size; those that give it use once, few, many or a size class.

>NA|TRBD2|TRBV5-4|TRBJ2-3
CASSLVAGGTDTQYF
TGTGCCAGCAGCTTGGTGGCGGGGGGCACAGATACGCAGTATTTT
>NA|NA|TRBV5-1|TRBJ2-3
CASSLDPGRDTQYF
TGCGCCAGCAGCTTGGACCCAGGAAGAGATACGCAGTATTTT
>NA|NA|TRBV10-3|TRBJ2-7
CAISAGQNRYEQYF
TGTGCCATCAGTGCGGGACAAAATAGGTACGAGCAGTACTTC
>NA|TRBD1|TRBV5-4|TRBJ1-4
CASSSSTGANEKLFF
TGTGCCAGCAGCTCCTCGACAGGGGCGAATGAAAAACTGTTTTTT
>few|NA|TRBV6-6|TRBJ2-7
CASGGAMVYEQYF
TGTGCCAGCGGAGGGGCGATGGTTTACGAGCAGTACTTC
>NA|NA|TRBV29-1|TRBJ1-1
CSVESRAALHTEAFF
TGCAGCGTTGAAAGTCGGGCGGCTCTTCACACTGAAGCTTTCTTT
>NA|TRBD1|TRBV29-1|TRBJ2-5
CSAGPGQGTETQYF
TGCAGCGCGGGCCCGGGACAGGGGACGGAGACCCAGTACTTC
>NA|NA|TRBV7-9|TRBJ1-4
CASSLRRGDANEKLFF
TGTGCCAGCAGCCTGAGGCGGGGGGACGCTAATGAAAAACTGTTTTTT
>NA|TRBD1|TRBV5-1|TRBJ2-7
CASSLGGTGDFWQYF
TGCGCCAGCAGCTTGGGCGGGACAGGGGATTTTTGGCAGTACTTC
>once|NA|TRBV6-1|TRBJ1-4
CASSEGSNEKLFF
TGTGCCAGCAGTGAAGGGTCTAATGAAAAACTGTTTTTT
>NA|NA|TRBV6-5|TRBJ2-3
CASSDGDTQYF
TGTGCCAGCAGCGACGGGGATACGCAGTATTTT
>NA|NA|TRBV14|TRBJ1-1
CASSQDPGTYYTEAFF
TGTGCCAGCAGCCAAGATCCGGGGACCTACTACACTGAAGCTTTCTTT
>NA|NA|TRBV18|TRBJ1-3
CASSPPTGNPRASGNTIYF
TGTGCCAGCTCACCACCTACAGGGAATCCACGGGCCTCTGGAAACACCATATATTTT
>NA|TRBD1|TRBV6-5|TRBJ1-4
CASMAGQLNEKLFF
TGTGCCAGCATGGCGGGACAGCTCAATGAAAAACTGTTTTTT
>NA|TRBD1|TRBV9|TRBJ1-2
CASSAAGTGSGGYTF
TGTGCCAGCAGCGCCGCCGGGACAGGGTCGGGAGGCTACACCTTC
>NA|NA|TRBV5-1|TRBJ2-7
CASRWISESYEQYF
TGCGCCAGCAGGTGGATATCCGAGTCCTACGAGCAGTACTTC
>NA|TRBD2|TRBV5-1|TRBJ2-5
CASSFGGGGVYQETQYF
TGCGCCAGCAGCTTTGGTGGGGGGGGTGTCTATCAAGAGACCCAGTACTTC
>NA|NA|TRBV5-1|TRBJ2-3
CASSWGEYRDTQYF
TGCGCCAGCAGCTGGGGGGAGTATCGAGATACGCAGTATTTT
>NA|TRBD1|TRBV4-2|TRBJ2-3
CASSQDLQGAGDTQYF
TGTGCCAGCAGCCAAGATTTACAGGGGGCTGGAGATACGCAGTATTTT
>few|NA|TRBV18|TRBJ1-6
CASSWTDHNSPLHF
TGTGCCAGCTCCTGGACGGACCATAATTCACCCCTCCACTTT
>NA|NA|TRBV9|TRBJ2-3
CASSPQGQSTDTQYF
TGTGCCAGCAGCCCCCAAGGACAGAGCACAGATACGCAGTATTTT
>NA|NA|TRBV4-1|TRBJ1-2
CASSQDVGGEIYGYTF
TGCGCCAGCAGCCAAGATGTGGGCGGAGAGATCTATGGCTACACCTTC
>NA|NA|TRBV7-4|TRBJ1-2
CASSRTRTENYGYTF
TGTGCCAGCAGCCGCACCAGGACAGAAAACTATGGCTACACCTTC
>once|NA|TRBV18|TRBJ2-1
CASSPTGYNEQFF
TGTGCCAGCTCACCGACAGGTTACAATGAGCAGTTCTTC
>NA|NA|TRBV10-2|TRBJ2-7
CASSEDRGPYEQYF
TGCGCCAGCAGTGAGGATAGGGGCCCCTACGAGCAGTACTTC
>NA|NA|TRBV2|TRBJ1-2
CASKRAGRNYGYTF
TGTGCCAGCAAAAGGGCGGGGCGAAACTATGGCTACACCTTC